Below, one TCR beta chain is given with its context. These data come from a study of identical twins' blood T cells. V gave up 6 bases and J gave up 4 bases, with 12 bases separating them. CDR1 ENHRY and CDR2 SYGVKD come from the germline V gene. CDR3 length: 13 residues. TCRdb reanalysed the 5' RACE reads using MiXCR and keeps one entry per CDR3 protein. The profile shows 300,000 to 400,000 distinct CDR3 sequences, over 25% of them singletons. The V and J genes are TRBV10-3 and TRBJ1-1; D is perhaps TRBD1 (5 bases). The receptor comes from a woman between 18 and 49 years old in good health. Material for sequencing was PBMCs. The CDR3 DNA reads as TGTGCCATCAGGAGCAGGGTCCCCACTGAAGCTTTCTTT. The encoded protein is CAIRSRVPTEAFF.